Below, 19 T cell receptor beta chains from the same sample are listed, as sequenced in a study of T cell responses to AZD1222 COVID-19 vaccine. Data came from immunoSEQ multiplex PCR; TCRdb stores just in-frame clones and leaves some out. The sample has approximately 120,000 clones; roughly 89% are singletons. The sample consisted of peripheral blood, taken on day 0 of MenACWY control vaccination. The receptors stem from an adult in good health.

This chain links TRBV10-1 with TRBJ2-3; tentative D call: TRBD2 (6 bases). The ends were cut back, 3 bases at V and 5 bases at J, with 12 bases in the middle. CDR3 length equals 14 residues. Germline CDR1 reads WNHNN; CDR2 reads SYGVQD (reference sequence). The CDR3 reads CASSDPGSGDTQYF. Here the CDR3 DNA reads TGCGCCAGCAGTGATCCCGGGAGCGGAGATACGCAGTATTTT.

CDR3 DNA: TGTGCCAGCAGTTTACAGCGCTATGGCTACACCTTC. Its protein is CASSLQRYGYTF. This chain connects TRBV28 to TRBJ1-2; no clear D gene. The CDR3 covers 12 residues. Germline V gene lookup returns CDR1 MDHEN and CDR2 SYDVKM. V shed 2 bases and J shed 4 bases, with 5 bases lying between them.

The chain is built from TRBV11-2 and TRBJ2-1; 7 bases fit TRBD2. Trimming took 3 bases from V and 9 from J; bases not matched to a gene: 8. The CDR3 length is 14 residues. The germline V gene encodes CDR1 SGHAT and CDR2 FQNNGV. This chain's CDR3 is CASSFREGTGEQFF. CDR3 DNA: TGTGCCAGCAGCTTCAGGGAGGGGACGGGTGAGCAGTTCTTC.

The chain links TRBV11-2 to TRBJ2-2, with 9 nucleotides matching TRBD2. The CDR3 covers 16 residues. V gave up 3 bases and J gave up 9 bases; unmatched junction bases: 11. Germline V gene lookup returns CDR1 SGHAT and CDR2 FQNNGV. The CDR3 DNA follows: TGTGCCAGCAGCTTCGGTGATATAGCGGGAGTTAGGGAGCTGTTTTTT. It codes for CASSFGDIAGVRELFF.

The J gene is TRBJ1-3, the V gene TRBV6-7; possible D gene TRBD1, 5 bases. TRBV6-7 is an ORF; its function is uncertain. CDR3 length equals 16 residues. Trimming left V 2 bases short and J 3 bases short, with 14 bases between. CDR3: CASSYPGQGDGNTIYF. The CDR3 nucleotides read TGTGCCAGCAGTTACCCCGGCCAGGGAGATGGAAACACCATATATTTT.

The CDR3 coding sequence is TGCGCCAGCAGCTTGGATGGGGGTAAATACAATGAGCAGTTCTTC. Its protein product is CASSLDGGKYNEQFF. The chain combines TRBV5-1 with TRBJ2-1; possibly TRBD1 or TRBD2 for D (5 bases each). The length of the CDR3 is 15 residues. V was shortened by 0 bases and J by 4 bases, with 11 bases between the two germline ends. Germline CDR1 and CDR2: SGHRS and YFSETQ.

The chain couples TRBV5-1 to TRBJ2-5; 11 positions agree with TRBD2. Per germline, CDR1 SGHRS and CDR2 YFSETQ. The CDR3 spans 15 residues. V shed 4 bases, J shed 2 bases, and the junction held 4 bases outside the gene matches. The CDR3 sequence is CASSPGLAGQETQYF. The CDR3 coding sequence is TGCGCCAGCAGCCCAGGACTAGCGGGTCAAGAGACCCAGTACTTC.

This CDR3 reads CATSEDQYGYTF. The DNA for the CDR3 is TGTGCCACCAGTGAAGACCAATATGGCTACACCTTC. V is TRBV24-1 and J is TRBJ1-2; D is unclear. Germline values: CDR1 KGHDR, CDR2 SFDVKD. The CDR3 is 12 residues long. Between the trimmed V and J ends, which lost 4 bases and 5 bases, there was a span of 7 bases.

The chain links TRBV9 to TRBJ1-2; D is uncertain. The CDR3 contains 12 residues. Germline values: CDR1 SGDLS, CDR2 YYNGEE. The V end lost 0 bases, the J end lost 11 bases, and 11 bases lay between the germline ends. CDR3 region: CASSVERKRYTF. CDR3 sequence (DNA): TGTGCCAGCAGCGTAGAACGGAAGAGGTACACCTTC.

This clone was seen once. V usage is TRBV6-1 and J usage is TRBJ2-7, with 8 nucleotides matching TRBD1. The CDR3 runs to 13 residues. Germline V gene lookup returns CDR1 MNHNS and CDR2 SASEGT. Trimming removed 2 bases from V and 9 bases from J; junction bases left unmatched: 6. CDR3 sequence (DNA): TGTGCCAGCAGTGAAAAAGGACAGGGCGGGCAGTACTTC. Its translation: CASSEKGQGGQYF.

The chain uses TRBV2 and TRBJ1-5, with a weak D call TRBD1 (6 bases). The germline V gene has CDR1 SNHLY and CDR2 FYNNEI. V lost 4 bases and J lost 6, with 16 bases in between. The CDR3 is 15 residues long. The chain's CDR3 is CASSAWGGEAQPQHF. DNA for the CDR3: TGTGCCAGCAGTGCATGGGGGGGCGAGGCTCAGCCCCAGCATTTT.

This clone appeared a single time. V and J are TRBV11-2 and TRBJ2-7, with D unresolved. Germline-derived CDR1 and CDR2 are SGHAT and FQNNGV. V lost 5 bases and J 3 bases, leaving 8 bases between the germline ends. CDR3 size: 12 residues. Written as DNA, the CDR3 is TGTGCCAGCAGCCCCTCGAGCTACGAGCAGTACTTC. This gives the protein CASSPSSYEQYF.

The chain recombines TRBV7-3 with TRBJ2-7; TRBD2 might be the D (5 bases). Trimming removed 4 bases at V and 1 base at J, with 8 bases between. The CDR3 runs 13 residues. Germline lookup yields CDR1 SGHTA and CDR2 FQGTGA. The DNA of the CDR3 is TGTGCCAGCAGCTCCGGACTTTCCTACGAGCAGTACTTC. Amino acid sequence: CASSSGLSYEQYF.

The chain employs TRBV5-1 and TRBJ2-2; D gene ambiguous. Trimming stripped 0 bases from V and 0 bases from J, with 6 bases between. The CDR3 length is 15 residues. Germline CDR1 SGHRS, CDR2 YFSETQ. The CDR3 loop reads CASSLEGPNTGELFF. The DNA for the CDR3 is TGCGCCAGCAGCTTGGAGGGTCCGAACACCGGGGAGCTGTTTTTT.

This chain links TRBV6-5 with TRBJ2-2; weak D call: TRBD2 (6 bases). Trimming pared 7 bases from V and 7 bases from J, leaving 16 bases between. Germline V CDR1 and CDR2: MNHEY, SVGAGI. The CDR3 has 14 amino acids. The chain's CDR3 is CASIRGGSHGELFF. The CDR3 bases are TGTGCCAGCATCCGTGGGGGGAGCCACGGGGAGCTGTTTTTT.

The table lists this clone with a count of one. V gene TRBV30 combines with J gene TRBJ1-1, with 7 bases fitting TRBD1. The CDR3 covers 14 residues. Trimming took 2 bases from V and 5 from J; bases not matched to a gene: 8. Germline CDR1 GTSNPN, CDR2 SVGIG (reference sequence). CDR3 DNA: TGTGCCTGGAGTCCCAGACAGGGAGAGACTGAAGCTTTCTTT. Its translation is CAWSPRQGETEAFF.

The J gene is TRBJ1-1, the V gene TRBV11-3; no definite D call. Germline-derived CDR1 and CDR2 are SGHNT and YENEEA. The CDR3 runs to 15 residues. V was shortened by 0 bases and J by 4 bases, with 12 bases between the two germline ends. The CDR3 DNA reads TGTGCCAGCAGCTTAGAACAAGGCAAGGGCACTGAAGCTTTCTTT. Protein: CASSLEQGKGTEAFF. Using reference TRBV11-3 and TRBJ1-1 for the parts outside the CDR3, the full variable domain is EAGVVQSPRYKIIEKKQPVAFWCNPISGHNTLYWYLQNLGQGPELLIRYENEEAVDDSQLPKDRFSAERLKGVDSTLKIQPAELGDSAVYLCASSLEQGKGTEAFFGQGTRLTVV.

This clone was seen only a few times. The V gene is TRBV6-5, the J gene TRBJ1-2, with 10 bases matching TRBD1. The V gene end was trimmed by 5 bases and the J gene end by 4 bases; junction bases not matched to a gene: 4. CDR1 MNHEY and CDR2 SVGAGI come from the germline V gene. This CDR3 contains 14 residues. In DNA, the CDR3 is TGTGCCAGCAGTCCCGGGACAGGGGCCTATGGCTACACCTTC. It codes for CASSPGTGAYGYTF.

The chain uses TRBV7-8 and TRBJ1-1; D gene ambiguous. The germline V gene encodes CDR1 SGHVS and CDR2 FQNEAQ. This CDR3 has 12 residues. V was trimmed by 3 bases and J by 6 bases, leaving 8 bases between them. CDR3 sequence: CASSFSGSEAFF. CDR3 nucleotides: TGTGCCAGCAGCTTTTCTGGGTCTGAAGCTTTCTTT.